Below, 10 T cell receptor beta chains from the same sample are listed, as sequenced in a study of OX40 agonist ivuxolimab in advanced cancers. Profiled with immunoSEQ multiplex PCR; TCRdb holds only in-frame clones, not every one. Of approximately 70,000 clones in the sample, roughly 88% are singletons; the top ten hold under 3.5%. The specimen was CD4+ or CD8+ T cells sorted from blood, collected in a trial of the OX40 agonist ivuxolimab. The source is an adult with an advanced solid tumor such as melanoma, head and neck, liver or kidney cancer.

The genes are TRBV12-5 and TRBJ2-3, with TRBD1 as a possible D gene (5 bases). The V gene lost 2 bases and the J gene lost 1 base, with 13 bases spanning the gap. The V gene's germline CDR1 is LGHNT and CDR2 FRNRAP. The CDR3 is made up of 16 amino acids. The CDR3: CASGLSPDTRTDTQYF. CDR3 in DNA: TGTGCTAGTGGTTTGTCACCGGACACCCGCACAGATACGCAGTATTTT.

As DNA, the CDR3 is TGTGCCTGGAGTAGGGGGCGGTTGGGGTCCTACGAGCAGTACTTC. It specifies CAWSRGRLGSYEQYF. The chain uses TRBV30 and TRBJ2-7; 7 bases are shared with TRBD1. Germline V gives CDR1 GTSNPN, CDR2 SVGIG (reference sequence). V was pared by 2 bases and J by 1 base, with 8 bases of the junction left unmatched. The CDR3 consists of 15 residues.

The chain recombines TRBV7-8 with TRBJ1-2; perhaps TRBD1 as D (6 bases). This CDR3 has 18 amino acids. The V end lost 1 base, the J end lost 3 bases, and 21 bases lay between the germline ends. The germline gives CDR1 SGHVS, CDR2 FQNEAQ. The CDR3 sequence: CASSLGGTTGSRDYGYTF. In nucleotides, the CDR3 is TGTGCCAGCAGCTTAGGAGGAACCACAGGGAGCCGCGACTATGGCTACACCTTC.

This clone has a single count. The genes are TRBV28 and TRBJ1-6; no reliable D call. This CDR3 contains 15 residues. The V gene lost 5 bases and the J gene lost 10 bases, with 18 bases spanning the gap. The germline gives CDR1 MDHEN, CDR2 SYDVKM. The CDR3 region has the DNA TGTGCCAGCAGTGGGGAGCGGGGAGGAGGGTCACCCCTCCACTTT. Its translation is CASSGERGGGSPLHF.

The chain has TRBV7-6 and TRBJ2-5, with 9 bases aligning to TRBD1. CDR3 size: 16 residues. Trimming took 4 bases from V and 5 from J; bases not matched to a gene: 11. Germline CDR1 and CDR2: SGHVS and FNYEAQ. Written as DNA, the CDR3 is TGTGCCAGCAGCTCGCGTGGGGGGACAGGGAGGGAGACCCAGTACTTC. This translates into CASSSRGGTGRETQYF.

The CDR3 here is CASSRATNTGELFF. CDR3 in DNA: TGTGCCAGCTCAAGGGCAACGAACACCGGGGAGCTGTTTTTT. The J gene is TRBJ2-2, the V gene TRBV18; no definite D call. This CDR3 contains 14 residues. Trimming removed 5 bases at V and 0 bases at J, with 7 bases between. CDR1 and CDR2 (germline): KGHSH, LQKENI.

V gene TRBV28 combines with J gene TRBJ1-2; no reliable D call. Trimming cost V 8 bases and J 8 bases, with 18 bases left between them. Germline CDR1 reads MDHEN; CDR2 reads SYDVKM. CDR3 length: 13 amino acids. The CDR3 DNA sequence: TGTGCCAGCGGTCGGCAGCCCGTTGGGGGCTACACCTTC. As protein: CASGRQPVGGYTF.

CDR3 nucleotides: TGCGCCAGCAGTGATGAGCGGGGGGGCCGAATTAGTGAGCAGTTCTTC. It translates to CASSDERGGRISEQFF. The rearrangement links TRBV10-2 to TRBJ2-1, with 10 bases fitting TRBD2. This CDR3 is 16 amino acids long. Germline V gene lookup returns CDR1 WSHSY and CDR2 SAAADI. J gave up 9 bases and V 3 bases, and 11 bases lay outside the gene matches.

This chain connects TRBV11-1 to TRBJ1-1; D not certain. Germline V gene sequence: CDR1 SGHAT, CDR2 FQDESV (reference sequence). V was trimmed by 10 bases and J by 4 bases, leaving 13 bases between them. This CDR3 comprises 12 residues. CDR3 in amino acids: CATHPIPTEAFF. The CDR3 region has the DNA TGTGCCACCCACCCAATCCCCACTGAAGCTTTCTTT.

The chain combines TRBV6-5 with TRBJ2-7; 8 nucleotides align to TRBD1. Germline-derived CDR1 and CDR2 are MNHEY and SVGAGI. The CDR3 has 15 residues. With V trimmed by 0 bases and J by 0 bases, 1 base remained unmatched. DNA for the CDR3: TGTGCCAGCAGTTACTCGGGACAGGTCTCCTACGAGCAGTACTTC. Its translation: CASSYSGQVSYEQYF.